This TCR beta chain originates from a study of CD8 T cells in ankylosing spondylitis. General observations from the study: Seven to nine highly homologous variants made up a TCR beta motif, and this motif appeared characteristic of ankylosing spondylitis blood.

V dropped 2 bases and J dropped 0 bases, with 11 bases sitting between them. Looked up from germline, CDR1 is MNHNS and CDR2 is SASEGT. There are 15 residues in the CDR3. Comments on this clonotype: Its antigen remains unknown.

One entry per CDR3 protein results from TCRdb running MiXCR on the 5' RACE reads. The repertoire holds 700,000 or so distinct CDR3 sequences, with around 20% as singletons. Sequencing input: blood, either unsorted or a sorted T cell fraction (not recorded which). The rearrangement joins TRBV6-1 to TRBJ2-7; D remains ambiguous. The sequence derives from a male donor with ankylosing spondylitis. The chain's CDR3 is CASSETGYTSYEQYF. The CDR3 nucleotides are TGTGCCAGCAGTGAAACCGGATACACCTCCTACGAGCAGTACTTC.